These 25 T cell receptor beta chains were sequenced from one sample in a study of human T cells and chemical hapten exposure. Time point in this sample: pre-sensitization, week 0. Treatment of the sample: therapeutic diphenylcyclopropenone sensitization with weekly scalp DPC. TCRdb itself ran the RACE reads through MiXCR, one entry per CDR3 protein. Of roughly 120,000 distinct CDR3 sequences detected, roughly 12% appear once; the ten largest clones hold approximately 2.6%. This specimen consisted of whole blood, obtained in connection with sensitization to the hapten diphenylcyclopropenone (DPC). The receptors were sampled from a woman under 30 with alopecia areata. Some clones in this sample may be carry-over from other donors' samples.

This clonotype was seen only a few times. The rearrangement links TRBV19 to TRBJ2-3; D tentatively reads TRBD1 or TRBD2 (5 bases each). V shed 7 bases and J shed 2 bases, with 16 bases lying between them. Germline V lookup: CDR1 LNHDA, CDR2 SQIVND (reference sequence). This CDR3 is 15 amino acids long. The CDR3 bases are TGTGCCAGTAAGACACGGGGCAGGGCCACAGATACGCAGTATTTT. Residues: CASKTRGRATDTQYF.

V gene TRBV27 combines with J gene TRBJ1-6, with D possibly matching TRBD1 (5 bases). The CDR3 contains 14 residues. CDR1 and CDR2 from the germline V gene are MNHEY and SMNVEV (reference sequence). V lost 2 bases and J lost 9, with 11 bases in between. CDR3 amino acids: CASSLGQGFSPLHF. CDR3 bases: TGTGCCAGCAGTTTAGGGCAGGGATTTTCACCCCTCCACTTT.

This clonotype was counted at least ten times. The CDR3 reads CASSPQEQGGEKLFF. The CDR3 DNA sequence: TGTGCCAGCTCACCGCAGGAACAGGGGGGAGAAAAACTGTTTTTT. The V call is TRBV18, the J call TRBJ1-4; 8 bases match TRBD1. This CDR3 region has 15 residues. The junction had 8 bases not matched to a gene; V was cut back by 3 bases and J by 8 bases. CDR1 is KGHSH, CDR2 LQKENI, per germline.

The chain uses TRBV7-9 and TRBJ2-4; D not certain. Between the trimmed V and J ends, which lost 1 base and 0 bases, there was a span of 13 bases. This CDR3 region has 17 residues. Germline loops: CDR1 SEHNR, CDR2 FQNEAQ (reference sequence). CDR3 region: CASSLVGSAPAKNIQYF. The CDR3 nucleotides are TGTGCCAGCAGCTTAGTAGGGTCAGCACCAGCCAAAAACATTCAGTACTTC.

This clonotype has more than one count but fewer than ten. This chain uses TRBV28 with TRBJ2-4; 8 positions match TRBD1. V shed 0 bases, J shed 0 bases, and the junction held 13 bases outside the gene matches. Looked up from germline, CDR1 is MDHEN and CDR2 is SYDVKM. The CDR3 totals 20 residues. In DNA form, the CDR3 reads TGTGCCAGCAGTTTATGGGGGGTTGGACAGGGAGGCTTAGCCAAAAACATTCAGTACTTC. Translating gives CASSLWGVGQGGLAKNIQYF.

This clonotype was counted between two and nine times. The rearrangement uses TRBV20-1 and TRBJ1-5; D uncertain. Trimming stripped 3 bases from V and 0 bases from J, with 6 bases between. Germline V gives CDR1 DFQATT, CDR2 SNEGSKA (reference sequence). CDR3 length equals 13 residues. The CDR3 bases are TGCAGTGCTAGGGTACATAGCAATCAGCCCCAGCATTTT. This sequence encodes CSARVHSNQPQHF.

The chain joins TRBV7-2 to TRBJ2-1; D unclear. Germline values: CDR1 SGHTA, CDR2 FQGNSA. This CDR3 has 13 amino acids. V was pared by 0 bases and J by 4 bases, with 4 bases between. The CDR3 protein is CASSLARYNEQFF. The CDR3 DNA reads TGTGCCAGCAGCTTAGCGCGTTACAATGAGCAGTTCTTC.

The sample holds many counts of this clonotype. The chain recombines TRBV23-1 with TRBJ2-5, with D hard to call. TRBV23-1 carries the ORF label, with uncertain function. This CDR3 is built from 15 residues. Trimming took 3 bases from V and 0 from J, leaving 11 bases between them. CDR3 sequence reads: CASSHRPLDQETQYF. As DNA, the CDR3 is TGCGCCAGCAGTCATCGACCGTTAGACCAAGAGACCCAGTACTTC.

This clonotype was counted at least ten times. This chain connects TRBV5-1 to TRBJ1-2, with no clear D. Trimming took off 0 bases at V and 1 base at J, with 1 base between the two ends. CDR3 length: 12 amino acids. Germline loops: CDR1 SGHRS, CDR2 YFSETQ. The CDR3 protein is CASSLDNYGYTF. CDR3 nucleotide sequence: TGCGCCAGCAGCTTGGATAACTATGGCTACACCTTC.

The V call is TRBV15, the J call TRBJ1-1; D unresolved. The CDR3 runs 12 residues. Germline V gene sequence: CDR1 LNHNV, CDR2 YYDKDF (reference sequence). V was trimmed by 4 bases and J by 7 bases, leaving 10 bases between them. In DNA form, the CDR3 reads TGTGCCACCAGCAAGGGCAATGGTGAAGCTTTCTTT. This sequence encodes CATSKGNGEAFF.

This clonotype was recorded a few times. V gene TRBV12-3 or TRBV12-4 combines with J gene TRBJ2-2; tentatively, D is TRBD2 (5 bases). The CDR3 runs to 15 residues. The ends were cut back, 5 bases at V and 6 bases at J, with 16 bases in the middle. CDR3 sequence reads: CASSRTVEASGELFF. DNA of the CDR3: TGTGCCAGCAGTAGGACTGTTGAAGCGTCCGGGGAGCTGTTTTTT.

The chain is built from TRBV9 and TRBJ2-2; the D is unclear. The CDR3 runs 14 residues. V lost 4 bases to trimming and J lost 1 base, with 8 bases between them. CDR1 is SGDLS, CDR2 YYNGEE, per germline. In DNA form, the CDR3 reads TGTGCCAGCAGCCCACGACAGAACACCGGGGAGCTGTTTTTT. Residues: CASSPRQNTGELFF.

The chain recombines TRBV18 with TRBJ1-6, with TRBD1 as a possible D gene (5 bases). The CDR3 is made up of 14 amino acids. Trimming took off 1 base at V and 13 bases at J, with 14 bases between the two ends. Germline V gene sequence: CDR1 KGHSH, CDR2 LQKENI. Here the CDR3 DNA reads TGTGCCAGCTCACCACAGGCGGCGGGGGGTCCCCTCCACTTT. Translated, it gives CASSPQAAGGPLHF.

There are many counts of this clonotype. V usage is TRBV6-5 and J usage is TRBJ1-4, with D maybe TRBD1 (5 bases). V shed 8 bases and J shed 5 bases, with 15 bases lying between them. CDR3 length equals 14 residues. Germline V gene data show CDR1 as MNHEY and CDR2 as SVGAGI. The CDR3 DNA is TGTGCCAGCTGCCCAGGGCGGCGAAATGAAAAACTGTTTTTT. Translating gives CASCPGRRNEKLFF.

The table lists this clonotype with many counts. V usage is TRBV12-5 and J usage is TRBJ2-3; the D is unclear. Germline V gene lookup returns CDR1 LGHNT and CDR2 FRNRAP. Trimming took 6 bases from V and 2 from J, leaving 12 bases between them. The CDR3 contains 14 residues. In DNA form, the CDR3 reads TGTGCTAGTGGCCTGACATCGGCCACAGATACGCAGTATTTT. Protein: CASGLTSATDTQYF.

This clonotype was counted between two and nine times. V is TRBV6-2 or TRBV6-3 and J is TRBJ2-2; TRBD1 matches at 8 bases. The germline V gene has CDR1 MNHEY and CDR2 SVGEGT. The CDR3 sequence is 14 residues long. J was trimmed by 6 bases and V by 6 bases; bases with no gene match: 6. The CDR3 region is CASRPTGVSGELFF. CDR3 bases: TGTGCCAGCAGACCGACAGGGGTGTCCGGGGAGCTGTTTTTT.

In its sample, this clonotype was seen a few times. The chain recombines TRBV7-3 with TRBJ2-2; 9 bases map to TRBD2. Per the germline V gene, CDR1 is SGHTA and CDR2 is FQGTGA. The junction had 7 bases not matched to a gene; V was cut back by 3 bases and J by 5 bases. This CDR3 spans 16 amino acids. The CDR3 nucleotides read TGTGCCAGCAGCTTCACAGCGGGGGGCAGTACCGGGGAGCTGTTTTTT. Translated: CASSFTAGGSTGELFF.

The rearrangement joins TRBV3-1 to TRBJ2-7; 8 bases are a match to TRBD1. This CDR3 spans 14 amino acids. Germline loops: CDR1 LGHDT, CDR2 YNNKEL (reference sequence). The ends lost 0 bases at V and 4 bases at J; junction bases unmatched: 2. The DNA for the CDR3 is TGTGCCAGCAGCCAAGAGAACAGGGGGTACGAGCAGTACTTC. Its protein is CASSQENRGYEQYF.

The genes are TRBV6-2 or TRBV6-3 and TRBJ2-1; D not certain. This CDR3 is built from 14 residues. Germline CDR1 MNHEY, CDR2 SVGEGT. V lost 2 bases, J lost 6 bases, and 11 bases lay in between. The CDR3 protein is CASSYRQAFNEQFF. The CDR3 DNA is TGTGCCAGCAGTTACCGGCAGGCGTTCAATGAGCAGTTCTTC.

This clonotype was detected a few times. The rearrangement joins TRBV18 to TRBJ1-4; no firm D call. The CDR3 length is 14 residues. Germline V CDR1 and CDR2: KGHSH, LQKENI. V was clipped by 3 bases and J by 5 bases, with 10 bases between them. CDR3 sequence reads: CASSPSTPNEKLFF. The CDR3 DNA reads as TGTGCCAGCTCACCTTCCACCCCCAATGAAAAACTGTTTTTT. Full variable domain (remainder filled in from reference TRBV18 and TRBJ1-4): NAGVMQNPRHLVRRRGQEARLRCSPMKGHSHVYWYRQLPEEGLKFMVYLQKENIIDESGMPKERFSAEFPKEGPSILRIQQVVRGDSAAYFCASSPSTPNEKLFFGSGTQLSVL.

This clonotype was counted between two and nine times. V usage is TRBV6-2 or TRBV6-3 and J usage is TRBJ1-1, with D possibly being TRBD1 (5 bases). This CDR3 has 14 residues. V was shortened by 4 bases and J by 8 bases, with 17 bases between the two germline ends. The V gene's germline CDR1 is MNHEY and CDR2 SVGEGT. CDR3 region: CASSFVTQGAEAFF. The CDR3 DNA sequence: TGTGCCAGCAGTTTCGTCACCCAGGGAGCCGAAGCTTTCTTT.

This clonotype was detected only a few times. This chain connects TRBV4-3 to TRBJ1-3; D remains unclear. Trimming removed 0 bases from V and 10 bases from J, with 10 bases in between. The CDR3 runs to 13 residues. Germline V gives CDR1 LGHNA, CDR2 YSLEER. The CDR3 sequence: CASSQEPARTIYF. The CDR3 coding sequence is TGCGCCAGCAGCCAAGAACCAGCCCGGACCATATATTTT.

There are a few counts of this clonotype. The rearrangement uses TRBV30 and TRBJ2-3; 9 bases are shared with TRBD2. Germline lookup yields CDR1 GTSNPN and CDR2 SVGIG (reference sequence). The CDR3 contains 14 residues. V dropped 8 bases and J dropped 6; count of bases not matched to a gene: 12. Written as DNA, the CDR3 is TGTGCCGCAACCGGGACTAGCTCAAGGGATACGCAGTATTTT. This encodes CAATGTSSRDTQYF. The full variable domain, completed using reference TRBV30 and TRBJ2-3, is SQTIHQWPATLVQPVGSPLSLECTVEGTSNPNLYWYRQAAGRGLQLLFYSVGIGQISSEVPQNLSASRPQDRQFILSSKKLLLSDSGFYLCAATGTSSRDTQYFGPGTRLTVL.

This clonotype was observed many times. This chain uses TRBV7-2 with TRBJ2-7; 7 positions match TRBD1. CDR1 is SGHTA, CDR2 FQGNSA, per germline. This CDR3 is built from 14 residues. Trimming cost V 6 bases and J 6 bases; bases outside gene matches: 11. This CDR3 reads CASSPTTGPLEQYF. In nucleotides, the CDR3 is TGTGCCAGCAGTCCGACGACAGGGCCGCTCGAGCAGTACTTC.

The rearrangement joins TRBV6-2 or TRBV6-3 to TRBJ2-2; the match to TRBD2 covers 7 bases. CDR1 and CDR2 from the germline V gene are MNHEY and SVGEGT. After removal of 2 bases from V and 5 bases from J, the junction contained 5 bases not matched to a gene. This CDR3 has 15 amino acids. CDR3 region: CASSYTQGGTGELFF. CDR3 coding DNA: TGTGCCAGCAGTTACACGCAGGGAGGGACCGGGGAGCTGTTTTTT.